These T cell receptor beta chains were read from a single sample in a study of long-term antiretroviral therapy in people with HIV. Measured with immunoSEQ multiplex PCR; TCRdb has only the in-frame clones, and not every one. The sample holds some 5,000 clones, 78% seen once. The material was unsorted PBMCs, obtained 1.8 years before starting antiretroviral therapy. These receptors were obtained from a man aged 40-49 years with HIV. Each CDR3 is given with its conserved first and last residue. D genes are given only for firm matches. Some rows have no size entry. The others give once, few or many, or a class for an expanded clone.

d_gene,v_gene,abundance,j_gene,CDR3nt,CDR3aa
-,TRBV7-9,-,TRBJ2-3,TGTGCCAGCAGCTTAGCGAGTAGGGGAGTGGTTCCCCTCACAGATACGCAGTATTTT,CASSLASRGVVPLTDTQYF
TRBD1,TRBV6-1,once,TRBJ1-2,TGTGCCGGCAGTGTAGAACGGACAGGGAACGGCTACACCTTC,CAGSVERTGNGYTF
TRBD2,TRBV7-6,-,TRBJ2-7,TGTGCCAGCAGCTTTTCTGGGGGGGACTCCTACGAGCAGTACTTC,CASSFSGGDSYEQYF
-,TRBV5-8,-,TRBJ2-1,TGTGCCAGCAGCTTGGGCATGGGCCTCGCATATAACAATGAGCAGTTCTTC,CASSLGMGLAYNNEQFF
-,TRBV7-2,-,TRBJ1-5,TGTGCCAGCAGCGCGGACACTGGGCCCCAGCATTTT,CASSADTGPQHF
TRBD1,TRBV7-9,-,TRBJ2-7,TGTGCCAGCAGTCTTCCTGGGACAGGGATCTACGAGCAGTACTTC,CASSLPGTGIYEQYF
TRBD1,TRBV7-8,-,TRBJ1-2,TGTGCCAGCAGCTTATACGGAGGTGGGACAGTTTATGGCTACACCTTC,CASSLYGGGTVYGYTF
TRBD2,TRBV29-1,-,TRBJ2-5,TGCAGCGTCGGAGTGGGAGGGAGCAAGACCCAGTACTTC,CSVGVGGSKTQYF
-,TRBV27,few,TRBJ2-4,TGTGCCAGCAGTCTTCTGGTGGGAAACATTCAGTACTTC,CASSLLVGNIQYF
TRBD2,TRBV5-1,-,TRBJ2-7,TGCGCCAGCAGCTACTCCCTCACTAGCGGGTCTTACGGGCAGTACTTC,CASSYSLTSGSYGQYF
TRBD1,TRBV28,-,TRBJ1-5,TGTGCCAGCAGTTTCGTTATAGCAGGGGACAGGGTGGTCAATCAGCCCCAGCATTTT,CASSFVIAGDRVVNQPQHF
-,TRBV2,few,TRBJ1-2,TGTGCCAGCACGGCCAGTCTAGGCTACACCTTC,CASTASLGYTF
-,TRBV5-1,-,TRBJ1-2,TGCGCCAGCAGCTTGGTAGGCTCGGAGTACACCTTC,CASSLVGSEYTF
-,TRBV5-1,once,TRBJ1-1,TGCGCCAGCAGCTTGGAGGGCAGGCGGAACACTGAAGCTTTCTTT,CASSLEGRRNTEAFF
-,TRBV29-1,-,TRBJ1-2,TGCAGCGTTGATGGGACGGTAGGGGATTATGGCTACACCTTC,CSVDGTVGDYGYTF
-,TRBV27,-,TRBJ1-2,TGTGCCAGCAGCCTGACAGGACACTATGGCTACACCTTC,CASSLTGHYGYTF
-,TRBV9,-,TRBJ2-5,TGTGCCAGCAGCGTAGAGGGGGTATCAGAGACCCAGTACTTC,CASSVEGVSETQYF
-,TRBV7-6,few,TRBJ1-1,TGTGCCAGCAGCTTAGCGGGGGGGATAAACACTGAAGCTTTCTTT,CASSLAGGINTEAFF
TRBD1,TRBV29-1,-,TRBJ1-5,TGCAGCGTTGGACAGGGAGTCAATCAGCCCCAGCATTTT,CSVGQGVNQPQHF
-,TRBV25-1,medium-sized,TRBJ2-7,TGTGCCAGCAGTGAATCATTCTACGAGCAGTACTTC,CASSESFYEQYF
-,TRBV5-4,-,TRBJ1-1,TGTGCCAGCAGCCCGGGGAGCACTGAAGCTTTCTTT,CASSPGSTEAFF
-,TRBV30,-,TRBJ2-5,TGTGCCTGGAGTGAAGGGCAGTCCCAAGAGACCCAGTACTTC,CAWSEGQSQETQYF
-,TRBV19,-,TRBJ1-4,TGTGCCAGTAGTACCGGGACTGGGGGTAATGAAAAACTGTTTTTT,CASSTGTGGNEKLFF
-,TRBV25-1,-,TRBJ2-1,TGTGCCAGCAGTATGGGCGGGGGGACAGAATACAATGAGCAGTTCTTC,CASSMGGGTEYNEQFF
-,TRBV27,once,TRBJ2-7,TGTGCCAGCAGGAAGGGATCCAACGAGCAGTACTTC,CASRKGSNEQYF
TRBD2,TRBV7-2,-,TRBJ2-5,TGTGCCAGCAGCTTAGTTCGGCGGGAGCAAGAGACCCAGTACTTC,CASSLVRREQETQYF
TRBD2,TRBV27,-,TRBJ2-5,TGTGCCAGCAGTTCCTGGACTAGCGGGAGAGAGGCACGGCAAGAGACCCAGTACTTC,CASSSWTSGREARQETQYF
TRBD1,TRBV5-1,-,TRBJ2-5,TGCGCCAGCAGCAGAGGACAGGGGTTGGAAGAGACCCAGTACTTC,CASSRGQGLEETQYF
TRBD1,TRBV4-2,-,TRBJ1-2,TGTGCCAGCAGCCATCCGGGACAGGGGGACTATGGCTACACCTTC,CASSHPGQGDYGYTF
TRBD1,TRBV6-6,-,TRBJ1-5,TGTGCCAGCAGTTGGTCAGGGGGCATTCAGCCCCAGCATTTT,CASSWSGGIQPQHF
-,TRBV7-9,large,TRBJ1-2,TGTGCCAGCAGCTTAGGGACGGACAGCGATGGCTACACCTTC,CASSLGTDSDGYTF
-,TRBV25-1,-,TRBJ1-6,TGTGCCAGCAGCGAAGTTAGGGGCGAGAATTCACCCCTCCACTTT,CASSEVRGENSPLHF
-,TRBV4-1,-,TRBJ2-7,TGCGCCAGCAGTTGGGAGGCGGCAGGGGACTACGAGCAGTACTTC,CASSWEAAGDYEQYF
-,TRBV5-1,-,TRBJ2-3,TGCGCCAGCAGCTTAGGTGGGAGTGTCGCAGATACGCAGTATTTT,CASSLGGSVADTQYF
TRBD2,TRBV4-3,-,TRBJ2-3,TGCGCCAGCAGCCAAGCGGGAGGGCCCTCAGATACGCAGTATTTT,CASSQAGGPSDTQYF
-,TRBV29-1,-,TRBJ2-1,TGCAGCGTTGAAGGTGACAGTTCCTACAATGAGCAGTTCTTC,CSVEGDSSYNEQFF
TRBD2,TRBV10-3,once,TRBJ2-3,TGTGCCATCAGTGTCAGGACTAGAACAGATACGCAGTATTTT,CAISVRTRTDTQYF
TRBD1,TRBV27,-,TRBJ1-1,TGTGCCAGCAGTTCCAGGGGGCAAGCTGAAGCTTTCTTT,CASSSRGQAEAFF